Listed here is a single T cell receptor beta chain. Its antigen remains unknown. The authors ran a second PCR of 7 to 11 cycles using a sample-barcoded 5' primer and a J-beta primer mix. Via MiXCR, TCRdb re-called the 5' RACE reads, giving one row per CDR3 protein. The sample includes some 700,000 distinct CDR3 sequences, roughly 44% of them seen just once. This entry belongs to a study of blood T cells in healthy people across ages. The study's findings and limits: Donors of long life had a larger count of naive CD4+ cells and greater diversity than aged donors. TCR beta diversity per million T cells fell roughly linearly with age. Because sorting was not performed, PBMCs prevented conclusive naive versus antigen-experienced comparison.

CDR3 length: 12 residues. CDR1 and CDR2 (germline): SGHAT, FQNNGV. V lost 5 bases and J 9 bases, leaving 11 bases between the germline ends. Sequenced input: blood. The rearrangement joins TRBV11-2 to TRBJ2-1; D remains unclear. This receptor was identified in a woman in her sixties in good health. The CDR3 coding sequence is TGTGCCAGCAGCCCGGGCCCATTTGAGCAGTTCTTC. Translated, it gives CASSPGPFEQFF.